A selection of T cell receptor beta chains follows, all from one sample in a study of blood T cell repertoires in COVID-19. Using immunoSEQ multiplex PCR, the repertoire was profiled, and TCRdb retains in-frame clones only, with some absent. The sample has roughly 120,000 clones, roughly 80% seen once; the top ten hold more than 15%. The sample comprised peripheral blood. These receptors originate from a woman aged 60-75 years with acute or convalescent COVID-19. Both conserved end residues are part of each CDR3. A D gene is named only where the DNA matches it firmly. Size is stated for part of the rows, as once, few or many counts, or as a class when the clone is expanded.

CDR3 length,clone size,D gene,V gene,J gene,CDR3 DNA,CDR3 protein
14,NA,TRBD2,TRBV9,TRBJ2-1,TGTGCCAGCAGCGTAACTAGCGGGGACAATGAGCAGTTCTTC,CASSVTSGDNEQFF
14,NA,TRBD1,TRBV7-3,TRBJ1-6,TGTGCCAGCAGCCAACAGGGGGGAAATTCACCCCTCCACTTT,CASSQQGGNSPLHF
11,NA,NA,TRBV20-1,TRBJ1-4,TGCAGTGCTTCGGGGGGTAAAAAACTGTTTTTT,CSASGGKKLFF
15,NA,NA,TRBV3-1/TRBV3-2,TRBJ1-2,TGTGCCAGCAGCCAAGATTGGGGTGGGAGAGGTGGCTACACCTTC,CASSQDWGGRGGYTF
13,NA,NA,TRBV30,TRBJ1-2,TGTGCCTGGTCGGACAGTTGGTTGTATGGCTACACCTTC,CAWSDSWLYGYTF
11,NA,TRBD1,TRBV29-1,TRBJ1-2,TGCAGCGTTGAAGCAGGGGGTGGCTACACCTTC,CSVEAGGGYTF
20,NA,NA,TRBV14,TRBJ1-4,TGTGCCAGCAGCCGGGTATCTACATTGTGGGGACAAGCGCGCGGTGAAAAACTGTTTTTT,CASSRVSTLWGQARGEKLFF
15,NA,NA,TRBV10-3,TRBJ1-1,TGTGCCATCGACTCCAAAGGAGAGGGGAACACTGAAGCTTTCTTT,CAIDSKGEGNTEAFF
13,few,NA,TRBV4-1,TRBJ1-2,TGCGCCAGCAGCCAAGATCTGGCATATGGCTACACCTTC,CASSQDLAYGYTF
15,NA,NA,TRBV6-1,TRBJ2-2,TGTGCCAGCAGTGAACAGGGCTCAAGTACCGGGGAGCTGTTTTTT,CASSEQGSSTGELFF
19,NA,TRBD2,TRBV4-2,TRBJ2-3,TGTGCCAGCAGCCAACCTAGGGGCGTAGCGGGGGGTCCCTCGGATACGCAGTATTTT,CASSQPRGVAGGPSDTQYF
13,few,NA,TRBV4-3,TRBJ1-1,TGCGCCAGCAGCCAAGAGGACGGGACAGAAGCTTTCTTT,CASSQEDGTEAFF
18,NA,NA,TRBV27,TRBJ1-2,TGTGCCAGCGGCACACGGGGAGGGGCCAGTTGGCACAACTATGGCTACACCTTC,CASGTRGGASWHNYGYTF
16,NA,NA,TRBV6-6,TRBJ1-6,TGTGCCAGCAGTTACTCATTAGGGGGTGACAGGCCATCCCTCCACTTT,CASSYSLGGDRPSLHF
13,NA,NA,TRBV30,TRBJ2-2,TGTGCCTGGAGTGTATTCGGGTACGGGGAGCTGTTTTTT,CAWSVFGYGELFF
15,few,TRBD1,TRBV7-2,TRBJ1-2,TGTGCCAGCAGCTCCCGGACAGGGGTGGGCTATGGCTACACCTTC,CASSSRTGVGYGYTF
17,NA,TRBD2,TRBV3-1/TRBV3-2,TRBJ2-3,TGTGCCAGCAGCCAAAGACTAGCGGGGGCCCTCACAGATACGCAGTATTTT,CASSQRLAGALTDTQYF
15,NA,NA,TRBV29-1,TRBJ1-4,TGCAGCGTTGTAGTAGACAGTTGGTCTAATGAAAAACTGTTTTTT,CSVVVDSWSNEKLFF
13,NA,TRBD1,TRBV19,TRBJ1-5,TGTGCCAGCGGACAGGGATTTTATCAGCCCCAGCATTTT,CASGQGFYQPQHF
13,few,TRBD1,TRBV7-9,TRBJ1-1,TGTGCCAGCAGCATAGGACAGGGCGCTGAAGCTTTCTTT,CASSIGQGAEAFF
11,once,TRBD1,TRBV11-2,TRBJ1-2,TGTGCCAGCAGCCCCCGGGACAGACACACCTTC,CASSPRDRHTF
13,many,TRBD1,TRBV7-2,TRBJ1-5,TGTGCCAGCAGCCTTTACAGGGGACAGCCCCAGCATTTT,CASSLYRGQPQHF
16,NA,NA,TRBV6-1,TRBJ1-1,TGTGCCAGCAGTGAAAAACGGGGGACTATCAACACTGAAGCTTTCTTT,CASSEKRGTINTEAFF
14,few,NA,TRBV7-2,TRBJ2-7,TGTGCCAGCAGCTACCAGACAGGTTCCTACGAGCAGTACTTC,CASSYQTGSYEQYF
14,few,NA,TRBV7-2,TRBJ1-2,TGTGCCAGCACCCCCCTAAATACCGGGAATGGCTACACCTTC,CASTPLNTGNGYTF
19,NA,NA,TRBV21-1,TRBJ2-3,TGTGCCAGCAGCAACAGAGCAAAGAGTCTGGGAGTTAGCACAGATACGCAGTATTTT,CASSNRAKSLGVSTDTQYF
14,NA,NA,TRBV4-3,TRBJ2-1,TGCGCCAGCAGCCAAGTCCTCTCCTTCAATGAGCAGTTCTTC,CASSQVLSFNEQFF
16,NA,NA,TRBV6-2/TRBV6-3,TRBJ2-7,TGTGCCAGCAGTTACTCGGTGTCTAGCCGAGCCTACGAGCAGTACTTC,CASSYSVSSRAYEQYF
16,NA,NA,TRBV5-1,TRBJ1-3,TGCGCCAGCAGCGCGCGAGCGGGTCCCTCTGGAAACACCATATATTTT,CASSARAGPSGNTIYF
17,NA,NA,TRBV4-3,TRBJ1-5,TGCGCCAGCAGCATCTCAATGGGGGGAGGTAAGAATCAGCCCCAGCATTTT,CASSISMGGGKNQPQHF
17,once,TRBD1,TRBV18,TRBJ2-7,TGTGCCAGCCTTCACGCTTCAGGGGGCCGTTTCTCCTACGAGCAGTACTTC,CASLHASGGRFSYEQYF
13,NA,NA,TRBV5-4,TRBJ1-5,TGTGCCAGCAGCTTGGAACGGGATCAGCCCCAGCATTTT,CASSLERDQPQHF
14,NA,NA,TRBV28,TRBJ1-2,TGTGCCAGCAGGAGCGGGGCAGGGGCTGATGGCTACACCTTC,CASRSGAGADGYTF
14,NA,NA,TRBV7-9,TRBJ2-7,TGTGCCAGCAGTCCGAGGACTGCCGCCTACGAGCAGTACTTC,CASSPRTAAYEQYF
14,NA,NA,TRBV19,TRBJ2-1,TGTGCCAGTAGTATTCAACGACACGACAATGAGCAGTTCTTC,CASSIQRHDNEQFF
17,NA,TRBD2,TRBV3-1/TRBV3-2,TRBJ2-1,TGTGCCAGCAGCCAAGATCCCGGCGGGGGGGCCTTAGATGAGCAGTTCTTC,CASSQDPGGGALDEQFF
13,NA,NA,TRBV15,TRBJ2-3,TGTGCCACCAGCAGGGACTACCTAGATACGCAGTATTTT,CATSRDYLDTQYF
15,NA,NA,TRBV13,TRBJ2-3,TGTGCCAGCAGCTTCAGGGGTGCTAGCACAGATACGCAGTATTTT,CASSFRGASTDTQYF
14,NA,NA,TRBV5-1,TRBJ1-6,TGCGCCAGCACTCAGGGTGGACGAGAAACACCCCTCCACTTT,CASTQGGRETPLHF
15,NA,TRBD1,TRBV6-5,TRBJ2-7,TGTGCCAGCAGCCCCCCGGGACAGGGGTCGAGAGAGCAGTACTTC,CASSPPGQGSREQYF
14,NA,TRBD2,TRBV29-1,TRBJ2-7,TGCAGCGTCGCAGGGACTAGCCAAACCTACGAGCAGTACTTC,CSVAGTSQTYEQYF